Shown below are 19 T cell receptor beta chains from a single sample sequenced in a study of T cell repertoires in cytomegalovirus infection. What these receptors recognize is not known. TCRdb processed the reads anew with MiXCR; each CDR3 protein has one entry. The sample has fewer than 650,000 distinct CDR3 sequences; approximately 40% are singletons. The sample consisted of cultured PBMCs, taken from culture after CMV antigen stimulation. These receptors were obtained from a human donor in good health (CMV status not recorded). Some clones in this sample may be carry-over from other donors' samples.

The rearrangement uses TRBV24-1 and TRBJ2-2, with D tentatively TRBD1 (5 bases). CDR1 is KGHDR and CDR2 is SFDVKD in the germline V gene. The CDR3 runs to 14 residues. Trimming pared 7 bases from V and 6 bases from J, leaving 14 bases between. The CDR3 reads CATRENQGPGELFF. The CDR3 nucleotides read TGTGCCACCAGAGAAAACCAGGGCCCCGGGGAGCTGTTTTTT.

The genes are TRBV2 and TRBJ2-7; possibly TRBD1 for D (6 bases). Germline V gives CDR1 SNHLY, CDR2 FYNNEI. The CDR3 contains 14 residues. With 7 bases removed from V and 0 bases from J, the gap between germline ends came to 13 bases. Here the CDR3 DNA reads TGTGCCAGCACCCTCGGACAGAACTCCTACGAGCAGTACTTC. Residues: CASTLGQNSYEQYF.

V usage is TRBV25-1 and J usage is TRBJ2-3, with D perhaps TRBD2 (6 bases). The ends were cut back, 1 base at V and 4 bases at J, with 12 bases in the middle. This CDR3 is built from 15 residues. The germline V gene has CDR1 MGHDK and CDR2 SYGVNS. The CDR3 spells CASSELGGEADTQYF. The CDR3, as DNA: TGTGCCAGCAGTGAATTGGGGGGAGAGGCAGATACGCAGTATTTT.

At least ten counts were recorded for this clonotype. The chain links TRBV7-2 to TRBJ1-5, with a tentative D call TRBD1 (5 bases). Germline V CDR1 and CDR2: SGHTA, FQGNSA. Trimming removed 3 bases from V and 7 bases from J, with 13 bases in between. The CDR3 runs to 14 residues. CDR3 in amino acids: CASSFMGRGQPQHF. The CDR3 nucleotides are TGTGCCAGCAGCTTTATGGGGAGGGGACAGCCCCAGCATTTT.

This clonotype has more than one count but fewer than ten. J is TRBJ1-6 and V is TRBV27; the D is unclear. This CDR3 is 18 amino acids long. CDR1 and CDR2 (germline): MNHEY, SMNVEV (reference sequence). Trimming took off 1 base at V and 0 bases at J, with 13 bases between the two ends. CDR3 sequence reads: CASSLWGPLSSYNSPLHF. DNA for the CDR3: TGTGCCAGCAGTTTATGGGGTCCCTTGAGCTCCTATAATTCACCCCTCCACTTT.

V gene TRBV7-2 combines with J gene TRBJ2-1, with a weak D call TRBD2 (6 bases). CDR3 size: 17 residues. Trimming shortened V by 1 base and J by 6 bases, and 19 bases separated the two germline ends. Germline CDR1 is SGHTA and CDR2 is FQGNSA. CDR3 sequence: CASSLDSLGGVRNEQFF. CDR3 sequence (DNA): TGTGCCAGCAGCTTAGACTCCCTAGGAGGGGTTCGCAATGAGCAGTTCTTC.

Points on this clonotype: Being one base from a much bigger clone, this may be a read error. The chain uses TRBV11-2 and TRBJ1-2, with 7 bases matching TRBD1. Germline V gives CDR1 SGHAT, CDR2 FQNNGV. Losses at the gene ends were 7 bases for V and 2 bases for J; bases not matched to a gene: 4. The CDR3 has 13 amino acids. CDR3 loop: CASTPTGNYGYTF. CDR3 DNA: TGTGCCAGCACCCCGACAGGGAACTATGGCTACACCTTC.

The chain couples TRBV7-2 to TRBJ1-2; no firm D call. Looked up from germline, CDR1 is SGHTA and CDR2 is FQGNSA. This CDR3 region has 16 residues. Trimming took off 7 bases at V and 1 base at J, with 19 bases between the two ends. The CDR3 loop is CASTTQGPLVNYGYTF. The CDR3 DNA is TGTGCCAGCACCACACAAGGGCCTCTTGTTAACTATGGCTACACCTTC.

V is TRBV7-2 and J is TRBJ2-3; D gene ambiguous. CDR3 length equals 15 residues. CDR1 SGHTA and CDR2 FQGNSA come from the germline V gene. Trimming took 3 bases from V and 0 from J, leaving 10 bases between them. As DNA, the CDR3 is TGTGCCAGCAGCTTGCGCCAGACTAGCACAGATACGCAGTATTTT. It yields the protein CASSLRQTSTDTQYF.

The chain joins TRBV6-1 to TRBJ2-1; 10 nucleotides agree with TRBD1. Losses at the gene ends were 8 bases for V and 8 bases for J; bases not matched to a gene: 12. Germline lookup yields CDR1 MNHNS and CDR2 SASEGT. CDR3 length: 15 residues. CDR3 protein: CASGEHGQGDDEQFF. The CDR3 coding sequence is TGTGCCAGCGGAGAGCACGGACAGGGGGATGATGAGCAGTTCTTC.

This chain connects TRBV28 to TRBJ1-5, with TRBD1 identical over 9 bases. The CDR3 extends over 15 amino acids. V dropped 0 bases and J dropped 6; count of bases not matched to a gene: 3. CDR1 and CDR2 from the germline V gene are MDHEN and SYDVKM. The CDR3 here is CASSLWDRGGQPQHF. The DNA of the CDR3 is TGTGCCAGCAGTTTATGGGACAGGGGCGGTCAGCCCCAGCATTTT.

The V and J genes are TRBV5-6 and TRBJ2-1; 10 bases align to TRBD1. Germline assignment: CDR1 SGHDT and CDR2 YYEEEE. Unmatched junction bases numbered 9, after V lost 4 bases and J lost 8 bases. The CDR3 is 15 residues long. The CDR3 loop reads CASSTGTGEWDEQFF. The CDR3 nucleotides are TGTGCCAGCAGCACTGGGACAGGGGAATGGGATGAGCAGTTCTTC.

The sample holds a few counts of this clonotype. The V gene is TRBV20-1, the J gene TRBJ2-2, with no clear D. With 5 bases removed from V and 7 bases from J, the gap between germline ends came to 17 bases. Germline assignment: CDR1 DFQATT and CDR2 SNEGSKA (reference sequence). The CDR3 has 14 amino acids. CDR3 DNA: TGCAGTGCTTTCCACTTGAGTCCCATCGGGGAGCTGTTTTTT. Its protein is CSAFHLSPIGELFF.

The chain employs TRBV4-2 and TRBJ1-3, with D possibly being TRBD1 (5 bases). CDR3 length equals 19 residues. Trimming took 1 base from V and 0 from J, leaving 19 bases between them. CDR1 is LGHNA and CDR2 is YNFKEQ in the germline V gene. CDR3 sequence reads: CASSQGMWGSGSSGNTIYF. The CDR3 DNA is TGTGCCAGCAGCCAAGGGATGTGGGGGTCAGGAAGCTCTGGAAACACCATATATTTT.

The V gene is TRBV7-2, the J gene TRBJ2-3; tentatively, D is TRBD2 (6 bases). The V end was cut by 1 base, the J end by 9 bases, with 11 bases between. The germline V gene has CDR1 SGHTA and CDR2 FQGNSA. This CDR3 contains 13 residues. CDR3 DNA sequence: TGTGCCAGCAGCTTAGTGCCAGGGAGGACGCAGTATTTT. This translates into CASSLVPGRTQYF.

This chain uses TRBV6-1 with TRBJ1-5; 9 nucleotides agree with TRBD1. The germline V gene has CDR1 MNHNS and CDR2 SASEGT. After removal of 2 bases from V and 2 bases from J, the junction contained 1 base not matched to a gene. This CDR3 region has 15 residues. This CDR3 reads CASSEWTGGNQPQHF. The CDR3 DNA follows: TGTGCCAGCAGTGAATGGACAGGGGGCAATCAGCCCCAGCATTTT.

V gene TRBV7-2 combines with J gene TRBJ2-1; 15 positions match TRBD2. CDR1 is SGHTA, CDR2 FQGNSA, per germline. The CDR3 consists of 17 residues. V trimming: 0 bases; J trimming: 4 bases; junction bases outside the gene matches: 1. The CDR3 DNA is TGTGCCAGCAGCTTAGCCGGGACTAGCGGGAGGTACAATGAGCAGTTCTTC. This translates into CASSLAGTSGRYNEQFF.

CDR3: CATSDLLWGSTGELFF. The CDR3 coding sequence is TGTGCCACCAGTGATTTGCTCTGGGGGAGCACCGGGGAGCTGTTTTTT. This chain connects TRBV24-1 to TRBJ2-2, with D possibly called TRBD1 or TRBD2 (5 bases each). V lost 0 bases, J lost 4 bases, and 11 bases lay in between. Germline V lookup: CDR1 KGHDR, CDR2 SFDVKD. This CDR3 is built from 16 residues.

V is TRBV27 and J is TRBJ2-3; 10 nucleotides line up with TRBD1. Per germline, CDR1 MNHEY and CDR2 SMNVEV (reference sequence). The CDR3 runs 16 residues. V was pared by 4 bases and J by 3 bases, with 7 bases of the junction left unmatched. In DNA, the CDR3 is TGTGCCAGCAGTTCTAAAGACAGGGGGCGAACAGATACGCAGTATTTT. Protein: CASSSKDRGRTDTQYF.